The 30 T cell receptor beta chains in this list originate from one sample, sequenced in a study of human CD8 memory T cell subsets. Libraries of TCR beta chains were produced by 5' RACE (UMI-labeled). MiXCR, applied by TCRdb to the 5' RACE reads, yields one record per CDR3 protein. Among around 8,200 distinct CDR3 sequences listed, around 4.2% were seen once. What was sequenced was CD8+ T cells from PBMCs. Receptors originate from a human donor in good health.

About this clonotype: A much larger clone lies a single base off, so this may be a read error. This chain uses TRBV20-1 with TRBJ2-3; TRBD2 aligns across 11 bases. Germline CDR1 DFQATT, CDR2 SNEGSKA (reference sequence). There are 20 residues in the CDR3. CDR3 nucleotides: TGCAGTGCTAGAGATTTAGAACTAGCGGGGGCTCCCAGGCTCACAGATACGCTGTATTTT. Its translation: CSARDLELAGAPRLTDTLYF.

This clonotype was observed at least ten times. The chain carries TRBV4-3 and TRBJ2-1; D possibly matches TRBD1 or TRBD2 (5 bases each). The CDR3 is 15 residues long. Germline V lookup: CDR1 LGHNA, CDR2 YSLEER. The germline V and J ends were trimmed by 3 bases and 7 bases, with 16 bases remaining between them. The CDR3 nucleotides are TGCGCCAGCAGCCACTCGTCGTGGGGGTGGAATGAGCAGTTCTTC. As protein: CASSHSSWGWNEQFF.

Many counts were recorded for this clonotype. This rearrangement joins TRBV20-1 to TRBJ1-1, with 8 nucleotides matching TRBD1. The germline V gene has CDR1 DFQATT and CDR2 SNEGSKA (reference sequence). This CDR3 has 13 amino acids. V shed 3 bases, J shed 3 bases, and the junction held 3 bases outside the gene matches. Here the CDR3 DNA reads TGCAGTGCTAGGGGACAGGCGGACACTGAAGCTTTCTTT. It encodes CSARGQADTEAFF.

The table lists this clonotype with many counts. The chain couples TRBV7-6 to TRBJ1-1; D unclear. The germline gives CDR1 SGHVS, CDR2 FNYEAQ. The germline V and J ends were trimmed by 5 bases and 3 bases, with 10 bases remaining between them. The CDR3 covers 13 residues. In nucleotides, the CDR3 is TGTGCCAGCAGCCCCGGACGGGACACTGAAGCTTTCTTT. It codes for CASSPGRDTEAFF.

This clonotype has just a few counts. The J gene is TRBJ1-2, the V gene TRBV19; tentatively, D is TRBD1 (5 bases). Germline CDR1 is LNHDA and CDR2 is SQIVND (reference sequence). The CDR3 extends over 16 amino acids. V lost 7 bases and J 2 bases, leaving 20 bases between the germline ends. CDR3 nucleotides: TGTGCCAGTATTTCGACAGCGGATTGGACCAACTATGGCTACACCTTC. Translating gives CASISTADWTNYGYTF.

About this clonotype itself: The junction shows a germline mismatch at one end, possibly a read error. The chain combines TRBV29-1 with TRBJ2-2; 8 bases map to TRBD1. Germline V CDR1 and CDR2: SQVTM, ANQGSEA. The CDR3 extends over 15 amino acids. The CDR3 sequence is CSVEATGGGTGELFF. The CDR3 coding sequence is TGCAGCGTAGAAGCCACAGGGGGAGGAACCGGGGAGCTGTTTTTT.

This clonotype was observed at least ten times. This sequence joins TRBV3-1 and TRBJ1-2; 7 bases line up with TRBD1. The CDR3 spans 15 residues. The V and J ends lost 4 bases and 2 bases, in that order; junction bases with no gene match: 7. The germline V gene encodes CDR1 LGHDT and CDR2 YNNKEL (reference sequence). Here the CDR3 reads CASSPGQRKNYGYTF. DNA for the CDR3: TGTGCCAGCAGCCCGGGACAGCGGAAGAACTATGGCTACACCTTC.

This clonotype is medium-sized (0.01 to 0.1%) by share. The chain has TRBV19 and TRBJ2-2, with D unresolved. The CDR3 extends over 12 amino acids. The germline V gene encodes CDR1 LNHDA and CDR2 SQIVND (reference sequence). V was cut by 3 bases and J by 1 base, with 0 bases left in between. DNA of the CDR3: TGTGCCAGTAGTATGAACACCGGGGAGCTGTTTTTT. Its protein is CASSMNTGELFF.

In this sample, this clonotype is medium-sized. The CDR3 coding sequence is TGTGCCAGCTGCAGAGATCAGTTCTATGGCTACACCTTC. Translating it yields CASCRDQFYGYTF. V is TRBV28 and J is TRBJ1-2; D remains ambiguous. CDR3 length: 13 amino acids. With 8 bases removed from V and 4 bases from J, the gap between germline ends came to 14 bases. Looked up from germline, CDR1 is MDHEN and CDR2 is SYDVKM.

There are many counts of this clonotype. The chain couples TRBV29-1 to TRBJ2-1; possibly TRBD2 for D (5 bases). The CDR3 length is 13 residues. Deletions cut 3 bases from V and 8 bases from J, with 14 bases between. Per the germline V gene, CDR1 is SQVTM and CDR2 is ANQGSEA. The CDR3 DNA reads as TGCAGCGTTGAGGGAGTCGCTGGCGATGAGCAGTTCTTC. Its translation: CSVEGVAGDEQFF.

This clonotype was seen ten or more times. V is TRBV6-1 and J is TRBJ1-2, with D possibly being TRBD1 (6 bases). Per the germline V gene, CDR1 is MNHNS and CDR2 is SASEGT. Trimming stripped 4 bases from V and 8 bases from J, with 20 bases between. This CDR3 spans 15 amino acids. The CDR3 DNA reads TGTGCCAGCAGTGCTGACTCCGGGACACCGGGGGGCTACACCTTC. Protein: CASSADSGTPGGYTF.

At least ten counts were recorded for this clonotype. J is TRBJ1-5 and V is TRBV7-8, with unresolved D. Trimming cost V 2 bases and J 7 bases, with 15 bases left between them. The CDR3 has 15 amino acids. The germline gives CDR1 SGHVS, CDR2 FQNEAQ. CDR3 region: CASSLRAQPGQPQHF. In DNA, the CDR3 is TGTGCCAGCAGCTTACGGGCCCAACCCGGCCAGCCCCAGCATTTT.

This clonotype was recorded at least ten times. Just one base apart from a much larger clone, this may be a read error. The CDR3: CASSACYEQYF. CDR3 DNA: TGTGCCAGTAGCGCCTGCTACGAGCAGTACTTC. The rearrangement joins TRBV19 to TRBJ2-7; D is unresolved. Looked up from germline, CDR1 is LNHDA and CDR2 is SQIVND (reference sequence). V was pared by 6 bases and J by 3 bases, with 6 bases between. This CDR3 spans 11 amino acids.

This clonotype was detected many times. The rearrangement uses TRBV7-6 and TRBJ2-1; unclear D gene. The CDR3 extends over 13 amino acids. Trimming shortened V by 3 bases and J by 4 bases, and 7 bases separated the two germline ends. Germline V CDR1 and CDR2: SGHVS, FNYEAQ. The CDR3, as DNA: TGTGCCAGCAGCTTTACGCTTTACAATGAGCAGTTCTTC. This encodes CASSFTLYNEQFF. Together with reference TRBV7-6 and TRBJ2-1, the CDR3 gives the full variable domain: GAGVSQSPRYKVTKRGQDVALRCDPISGHVSLYWYRQALGQGPEFLTYFNYEAQQDKSGLPNDRFSAERPEGSISTLTIQRTEQRDSAMYRCASSFTLYNEQFFGPGTRLTVL.

This clonotype was seen many times. The chain recombines TRBV3-1 with TRBJ1-1, with D perhaps TRBD1 (5 bases). The germline V and J ends were trimmed by 0 bases and 6 bases, with 14 bases remaining between them. The CDR3 has 15 amino acids. Germline V gene lookup returns CDR1 LGHDT and CDR2 YNNKEL (reference sequence). The CDR3, as DNA: TGTGCCAGCAGCCAAGAGTTCCAGGGAGGCCCTGAAGCTTTCTTT. As protein: CASSQEFQGGPEAFF.

This clonotype showed up many times. The rearrangement joins TRBV18 to TRBJ2-3; 8 bases are shared with TRBD2. CDR1 and CDR2 from the germline V gene are KGHSH and LQKENI. V shed 0 bases and J 1 base; nucleotides not matched to a gene: 3. CDR3 length: 16 amino acids. Written as DNA, the CDR3 is TGTGCCAGCTCACCACCCGGGGGGGGCGGCACAGATACGCAGTATTTT. Its translation is CASSPPGGGGTDTQYF.

This clonotype is termed medium-sized. The chain carries TRBV29-1 and TRBJ2-3; D not certain. The CDR3 is 15 amino acids. V lost 2 bases to trimming and J lost 4 bases, with 16 bases between them. Germline V CDR1 and CDR2: SQVTM, ANQGSEA. The CDR3 loop is CSVESVARPPDTQYF. CDR3 bases: TGCAGCGTTGAATCGGTAGCCCGTCCCCCAGATACGCAGTATTTT.

This clonotype was found many times. This chain connects TRBV12-3 or TRBV12-4 to TRBJ2-5, with unresolved D. The CDR3 consists of 12 residues. The V and J ends lost 3 bases and 1 base respectively, with 3 bases between them. In nucleotides, the CDR3 is TGTGCCAGCAGTTTGGTCCAAGAGACCCAGTACTTC. This sequence encodes CASSLVQETQYF.

This chain links TRBV19 with TRBJ1-5; no clear D gene. Germline CDR1 is LNHDA and CDR2 is SQIVND (reference sequence). This CDR3 has 13 residues. The V gene lost 7 bases and the J gene lost 4 bases, with 11 bases spanning the gap. CDR3 bases: TGTGCCAGTAATCCTTCGGAGAATCAGCCCCAGCATTTT. This sequence encodes CASNPSENQPQHF.

This clonotype has a count of ten or more. The chain uses TRBV7-6 and TRBJ2-2; TRBD1 is a possible D gene (5 bases). The CDR3 runs 15 residues. Germline CDR1 and CDR2: SGHVS and FNYEAQ. Trimming left V 5 bases short and J 1 base short, with 11 bases between. The CDR3 DNA reads TGTGCCAGCAGCCCAAACAGGATGAACACCGGGGAGCTGTTTTTT. This translates into CASSPNRMNTGELFF.

Turning to this clonotype: A read error may explain this, as a much larger clone is one base away. J is TRBJ2-7 and V is TRBV28; D is uncertain. V was trimmed by 5 bases and J by 3 bases, leaving 23 bases between them. In germline, CDR1 is MDHEN, CDR2 SYDVKM. The CDR3 has 17 residues. CDR3 protein: CASSIRMGSFVGYEQYF. CDR3 coding DNA: TGTGCCAGCAGTATCCGCATGGGGTCATTCGTGGGCTACGAGCAGTACTTC.

The sample holds many counts of this clonotype. V usage is TRBV28 and J usage is TRBJ1-3, with D uncertain. Germline V gene sequence: CDR1 MDHEN, CDR2 SYDVKM. Trimming shortened V by 1 base and J by 1 base, and 11 bases separated the two germline ends. The CDR3 covers 16 residues. CDR3 loop: CASSLYRAVSGNTIYF. The CDR3 region has the DNA TGTGCCAGCAGTTTATACCGGGCAGTGTCTGGAAACACCATATATTTT.

At least ten counts were recorded for this clonotype. V is TRBV11-2 and J is TRBJ2-1; 9 nucleotides agree with TRBD2. This CDR3 region has 16 residues. Germline V lookup: CDR1 SGHAT, CDR2 FQNNGV. The J segment lost 4 bases and the V segment lost 4 bases, leaving 8 bases of the junction unmatched. The CDR3 DNA reads as TGTGCCAGCAGCTCGCCGAAGACTAGCGGTTACAATGAGCAGTTCTTC. This encodes CASSSPKTSGYNEQFF.

About this clonotype: A much larger clone sits a single nucleotide away, making a read error possible. V gene TRBV30 combines with J gene TRBJ1-2; D gene unclear. Germline lookup yields CDR1 GTSNPN and CDR2 SVGIG (reference sequence). This CDR3 contains 16 residues. DNA of the CDR3: TGTGCCTGGGACGACTCGCGGAGGGCGGCAATCTATGGCTTCACCTTC. It translates to CAWDDSRRAAIYGFTF.

This clonotype was found many times. The chain uses TRBV20-1 and TRBJ1-2, with TRBD1 as a possible D gene (5 bases). Germline CDR1 reads DFQATT; CDR2 reads SNEGSKA (reference sequence). Deletions cut 0 bases from V and 2 bases from J, with 28 bases between. CDR3 length equals 20 residues. The CDR3 DNA reads as TGCAGTGCTAGAGATATGGTGTCCGAGGCAGGGCCAAGACTAAACTATGGCTACACCTTC. It yields the protein CSARDMVSEAGPRLNYGYTF.

This clonotype was observed at least ten times. The gene calls are TRBV7-9 and TRBJ1-2; D is uncertain. The CDR3 length is 16 residues. The germline V and J ends were trimmed by 0 bases and 5 bases, with 16 bases remaining between them. CDR1 is SEHNR, CDR2 FQNEAQ, per germline (reference sequence). CDR3 coding DNA: TGTGCCAGCAGCTTAGCAGAATATGAGGTAGTATATGGCTACACCTTC. This translates into CASSLAEYEVVYGYTF.

The sample holds many counts of this clonotype. The chain recombines TRBV20-1 with TRBJ1-1, with 8 nucleotides matching TRBD1. This CDR3 is built from 13 residues. V shed 1 base, J shed 3 bases, and the junction held 1 base outside the gene matches. Per the germline V gene, CDR1 is DFQATT and CDR2 is SNEGSKA (reference sequence). For the CDR3, the DNA is TGCAGTGCTAGAGGGACAGGGCACACTGAAGCTTTCTTT. The encoded protein is CSARGTGHTEAFF.

This clonotype came up many times. The chain is built from TRBV11-2 and TRBJ2-7, with D tentatively TRBD1 (6 bases). From germline, CDR1 is SGHAT and CDR2 FQNNGV. V was shortened by 5 bases and J by 7 bases, with 12 bases between the two germline ends. The CDR3 consists of 12 residues. The CDR3 sequence is CASSPTGPEQYF. Written as DNA, the CDR3 is TGTGCCAGCAGCCCTACAGGGCCTGAGCAGTACTTC.

This clonotype was detected ten times or more. V and J are TRBV7-9 and TRBJ2-3; D gene ambiguous. In germline, CDR1 is SEHNR, CDR2 FQNEAQ (reference sequence). Trimming stripped 5 bases from V and 4 bases from J, with 10 bases between. This CDR3 comprises 13 residues. The CDR3, as DNA: TGTGCCAGCAGCCGGTGGTTGGCAGATACGCAGTATTTT. Its translation is CASSRWLADTQYF. Drawing the rest from reference TRBV7-9 and TRBJ2-3, the complete variable domain is DTGVSQNPRHKITKRGQNVTFRCDPISEHNRLYWYRQTLGQGPEFLTYFQNEAQLEKSRLLSDRFSAERPKGSFSTLEIQRTEQGDSAMYLCASSRWLADTQYFGPGTRLTVL.

By share, this clonotype ranks as medium-sized. J is TRBJ2-7 and V is TRBV28, with D maybe TRBD2 (6 bases). The V end was cut by 3 bases, the J end by 3 bases, with 9 bases between. Germline values: CDR1 MDHEN, CDR2 SYDVKM. The CDR3 contains 13 residues. The CDR3 nucleotides are TGTGCCAGCAGTTTTAGCGGCCTCTACGAGCAGTACTTC. As protein: CASSFSGLYEQYF.